This T cell receptor beta chain was found in a study of cytomegalovirus exposure and HLA in healthy donors (TCRdb year 2017). Study-wide context: An earlier analysis of under 600 of the donors reported approximately 290 Gb of sequence data and some 100 million unique TCR beta sequences from about 180 million T cells. In addition to the first cohort of approximately 670 subjects, a separate validation cohort of approximately 130 different subjects was used. Roughly 300 gigabases of sequencing data and approximately 80 million unique TCR sequences were included in an early release covering roughly 600 HLA-typed donors. All discovery cohort repertoires had been generated on a single sequencing platform. The aim of the study was to test whether cataloging public T cell receptors could identify signatures of past pathogen exposure. The study combined high-throughput TCR immunosequencing, statistical association of individual TCRs with disease status, and machine learning to predict cytomegalovirus infection status. In an earlier analysis of roughly 600 of the donors, high-throughput TCR beta sequencing was used to judge whether each TCR beta V gene segment behaved as functional or pseudogenic. Donor age, sex, ethnicity and CMV serostatus were compiled together with the repertoire data. Among 398 genotyped donors of the cohort, an average of approximately 250,000 unique TCR beta nucleotide sequences were sequenced per donor, around a sixth of them non-productive. Rather than drawing on any new phenotypic data, the later analysis identified candidate immune exposures from TCR beta sequences and the way those sequences occurred across donors. Among the approximately 400 genotyped donors, around 81% belonged to the genetic ancestry cluster associated with self-reported Caucasian donors. About five DR-DQ haplotypes were treated as single units for association and clustering because of strong linkage in the cohort. Genome-wide SNP genotypes for about three fifths of the roughly 700 donors were used in a later genetic analysis, which treated that subset as a discovery cohort. The number of donors typed differed by locus, with roughly 620-630 for A, B, C, DRB1 and DQB1, around 560 for DQA1, 600 to 610 for DPA1, and 472 for DPB1. To study patterns of TCR occurrence, a later analysis re-analyzed previously published TCR beta repertoires from 500 to 850 donors and added high-resolution HLA genotyping. HLA typing covered class I and class II loci at four-digit resolution. The study used immunosequencing to profile the T cell repertoires of 666 subjects and linked those repertoires to cytomegalovirus serostatus. The paper's findings and limits, for the study overall: In an earlier analysis of approximately 590 of the donors, most TCR beta V segments appeared in productive rearrangements about 87% or about 30% of the time, broadly matching IMGT annotations. An association between a missense DCLRE1C variant and V-gene and J-gene trimming of TCR beta chains was found in a later genetic analysis and replicated in an independent cohort. The sequencing pipeline was judged likely to have produced a cluster of highly shared sequence variants as a technical artifact. Assigning TCR associations to individual alleles was difficult when HLA alleles, especially DR and DQ, strongly co-occurred. Compared with the approximately 600-donor mean, donors in an Asian-associated ancestry cluster had fewer N-insertions in productive TCRs, according to a later genetic analysis. Because HLA typing was unavailable for some donors at each locus, only the typed subset was used in association tests. Correlated functional status among segregating V segments might reflect linkage disequilibrium, but an unknown experimental factor could not be ruled out. A later analysis found that TCR association rates varied across HLA loci, with DRB1 alleles showing the most associated TCRs and HLA-C alleles the fewest. Because counts were too low, 15 to 20 rarely observed V segments, including chromosome 9 orphons, were excluded from the earlier analysis of some 540 of the donors. The only immune exposure information available for the cohort was CMV serostatus. In a later analysis, HLA-associated TCR beta chains showed more clonal expansion and lower generation probabilities than non-associated chains that were equally common. A further reported finding was that TCR beta sequences accurately predicted the HLA-A and HLA-B alleles for most subjects in the first cohort. Roughly uniform sequencing depth across donors was assumed in presence/absence analyses, although this assumption may not hold. In both the original and validation cohorts, the classifier was reported to diagnose cytomegalovirus status with high specificity and sensitivity. Some IMGT-functional V segments, including TRBV6-2 and TRBV6-3, could not be distinguished by the 87-base-pair reads and were therefore excluded. In the study, 150 to 200 TCR beta chains were listed as associated with cytomegalovirus. A few of the identified cytomegalovirus-associated TCR beta chains were confirmed in vitro to be specific for cytomegalovirus antigens. The cohort was sequenced for TCR beta chains only, and without alpha or paired-chain data the features that could be detected were limited. Across donors, most TCR sequences were observed very rarely, whereas some public TCRs were present in many individuals. Specific HLA alleles were associated with some 15,000 TCR beta sequences at a false discovery rate of 0.05 in a later analysis. Several of the top co-occurrence clusters appeared to be linked to parvovirus B19, influenza, CMV and Epstein-Barr virus, according to a later analysis. The authors suggested that the approach could potentially be extended to other disease states and immunological phenotypes. Most CMV-associated TCR beta chains appeared to be HLA-restricted in a later analysis, and the HLA associations seemed to be driven largely by CMV exposure.

Library prep was done by the immunoSEQ multiplex PCR assay. A mixture of 60 forward primers for TCR Vbeta segments and 13 reverse primers for TCR Jbeta segments was used in the multiplex PCR. The CDR3 region of rearranged TCR beta genes was amplified from genomic DNA by a multiplex PCR assay. The Illumina HiSeq System was used to sequence the amplified TCR beta libraries as 87-base-pair reads. The original pipeline was this. A later analysis counted about 82 million unique TCR beta chains across the 666 repertoires, and some 12 million of these chains were shared by at least two donors. To remove PCR and sequencing errors, raw reads were error-corrected and collapsed into unique sequences using a nearest-neighbor algorithm that merged closely related sequences. CDR3 sequences were aligned to IMGT reference sequences to assign V, D and J gene segments. Each retained sequence needed at least a six-nucleotide match to both a V gene segment and a J gene segment. Rearrangements were classified as productive when the CDR3 lacked stop codons and remained in frame with V and J, and all other rearrangements were classified as non-productive. CDR3 was defined by IMGT convention, running from the second conserved V-encoded cysteine to the conserved J-encoded phenylalanine. The earlier analysis of 587 of the donors excluded sequences that lacked an unambiguous match to a single V gene segment. An earlier analysis of 587 of the donors called V segments functional above 56.7% productive rearrangements and segregating when the between-donor standard deviation exceeded 5%. A statistical classification framework was developed to diagnose cytomegalovirus status using the catalog of TCR beta chain sequences. In a later analysis, V and J genes were assigned by comparing TCR nucleotide sequences against IMGT/GENE-DB human TR gene sequences. A later analysis assigned CDR3 sequences and most-parsimonious VDJ recombination scenarios with the TCRdist pipeline. In a later analysis, each TCR beta chain was defined by its CDR3 amino acid sequence together with its V-gene family, and reads without a unique V-gene family were excluded. A later analysis removed roughly 590 highly shared, low-generation-probability nucleotide sequences to deal with suspected cross-contamination and a sequencing artifact. In a later analysis, a clonal expansion index was calculated for each public chain from normalized within-repertoire ranks of inferred template counts. In a later analysis, generation probabilities were computed using a VDJ recombination model fitted to out-of-frame rearrangements, and the results were checked against IGoR. Hypergeometric tests were used in a later analysis to score TCR-TCR, TCR-HLA and TCR-CMV co-occurrence, with a repertoire-size bias correction applied to the TCR pairs. False discovery rates were estimated in a later analysis by permuting HLA or CMV assignments 20 times. In a later analysis, co-occurring TCRs were grouped using DBSCAN, with TCRdist sequence similarity added in when clustering inside HLA-allele-positive subsets. Repertoires with fewer than 30,000 or more than 120,000 public chains were left out of co-occurrence clustering, as were four to six repertoires with anomalous nucleotide sharing. Not all clones reach the TCRdb copy of this immuneACCESS table, which keeps in-frame sequences only. Checked studies attribute under half of the gap to unresolved V genes and leave the rest unexplained. Clonal size and the V and J genes are those of that table, whereas D and trimming came from the DNA. The sample table records about 190,000 clones; 81% of these occur just once. The ten most abundant clones make up over 3.5% of the sample.

In the germline V gene (reference sequence), CDR1 corresponds to MNHEY and CDR2 to SMNVEV. V lost 5 bases and J lost 7 bases, and the count of bases not matched to a germline gene is 8. The CDR3 covers 15 residues, taking in both the cysteine and the phenylalanine. CDR3 DNA is the only sequence kept; it has 45 bases, read in frame from the first base. The cohort consisted of 600 to 700 healthy bone marrow donors. At the time of sampling, every cohort member was nominally healthy, though immune exposures that went unrecorded were likely present. The donor was CMV seronegative and was included in the group of under 450 seronegative cohort members. Every donor gave a peripheral blood sample, and the peripheral blood mononuclear cells from that sample were used for TCR beta sequencing. The Qiagen DNeasy Blood Extraction Kit was used to extract genomic DNA from the blood cell samples. This clone was detected once. The antigen it recognizes is unknown. No per-base quality is available; no much larger clone lies one base away.

Material for sequencing was PBMCs. The chain couples TRBV27 to TRBJ1-2; the central 12 bases match TRBD1. The TCR comes from a man in his fifties in good health and CMV-seronegative. The encoded CDR3 is CASSHTGQGAGGYTF. The nucleotide sequence reads TGTGCCAGCAGTCACACGGGACAGGGGGCAGGTGGCTACACCTTC.